This T cell receptor beta chain was captured in a study of blood T cell repertoires in COVID-19. Study background: Nucleic acid was either cDNA or gDNA, and it came from T cells, B-cell-depleted T cells, or PBMCs.

Assay used: immunoSEQ multiplex PCR; TCRdb lists only in-frame clones, some missing. This table holds about 270,000 clones, about 87% found once. The CDR3 runs 15 residues. Germline assignment: CDR1 MDHEN and CDR2 SYDVKM. Trimming cost V 4 bases and J 4 bases; bases outside gene matches: 6. The chain recombines TRBV28 with TRBJ2-3, with TRBD1 matching 9 bases. The sample comprised PBMCs or T cells enriched from blood (not recorded which). This receptor was identified in a woman aged 40 to 50 with acute COVID-19. The CDR3 DNA reads as TGTGCCAGCAGTTCTCCGGGACAGGGATCAGATACGCAGTATTTT. Translating it yields CASSSPGQGSDTQYF.